This entry lists 5 T cell receptor beta chains sequenced from one sample in a study of blood T cell repertoires in COVID-19. Generated by immunoSEQ multiplex PCR, the TCRdb table keeps only in-frame clones and is missing some. The sample includes around 310,000 clones, about 88% seen only once; the top ten take under 15%. Sequenced sample: peripheral blood. Receptor source: a woman aged 60-75 years with acute or convalescent COVID-19.

Regarding this clone: The same CDR3 arises from other DNA sequences in this sample as well. The chain has TRBV19 and TRBJ2-2; D is perhaps TRBD1 (6 bases). V shed 6 bases and J shed 5 bases, with 7 bases lying between them. CDR1 is LNHDA, CDR2 SQIVND, per germline (reference sequence). The CDR3 loop spans 12 amino acids. The CDR3 sequence is CASSQGTGELFF. In DNA form, the CDR3 reads TGTGCCAGTAGCCAGGGGACCGGGGAGCTGTTTTTT.

The gene calls are TRBV3-1 (or the pseudogene TRBV3-2) and TRBJ1-2, with D unresolved. The V end lost 1 base, the J end lost 10 bases, and 10 bases lay between the germline ends. Germline loops: CDR1 LGHDT, CDR2 YNNKEL (reference sequence). CDR3 size: 12 residues. The CDR3 DNA is TGTGCCAGCAGCCAAGTGACCGGGGACTACACCTTC. This sequence encodes CASSQVTGDYTF.

The chain employs TRBV6-5 and TRBJ1-5; D possibly corresponds to TRBD1 (5 bases). Trimming took off 6 bases at V and 4 bases at J, with 10 bases between the two ends. This CDR3 has 13 residues. The germline V gene has CDR1 MNHEY and CDR2 SVGAGI. CDR3 in DNA: TGTGCCAGCAGATTACAGGTGAATCAGCCCCAGCATTTT. Translated, it gives CASRLQVNQPQHF.

The chain employs TRBV4-1 and TRBJ1-5; maybe TRBD1 (5 bases). There are 18 residues in the CDR3. The V and J ends lost 0 bases and 2 bases respectively, with 17 bases between them. Looked up from germline, CDR1 is MGHRA and CDR2 is YSYEKL. CDR3 nucleotide sequence: TGCGCCAGCAGCCAAGATATCTCTGCCCAGGGCCGCAATCAGCCCCAGCATTTT. Protein: CASSQDISAQGRNQPQHF.

Points on this clone: This sample includes further DNA sequences coding for the same CDR3. The chain uses TRBV10-3 and TRBJ1-5; the D gene is possibly TRBD1 (5 bases). The CDR3 extends over 14 amino acids. Germline-derived CDR1 and CDR2 are ENHRY and SYGVKD. With 2 bases removed from V and 7 bases from J, the gap between germline ends came to 12 bases. The CDR3 coding sequence is TGTGCCATCAGTGAGGGGCAGGGAAGCCAGCCCCAGCATTTT. This encodes CAISEGQGSQPQHF.